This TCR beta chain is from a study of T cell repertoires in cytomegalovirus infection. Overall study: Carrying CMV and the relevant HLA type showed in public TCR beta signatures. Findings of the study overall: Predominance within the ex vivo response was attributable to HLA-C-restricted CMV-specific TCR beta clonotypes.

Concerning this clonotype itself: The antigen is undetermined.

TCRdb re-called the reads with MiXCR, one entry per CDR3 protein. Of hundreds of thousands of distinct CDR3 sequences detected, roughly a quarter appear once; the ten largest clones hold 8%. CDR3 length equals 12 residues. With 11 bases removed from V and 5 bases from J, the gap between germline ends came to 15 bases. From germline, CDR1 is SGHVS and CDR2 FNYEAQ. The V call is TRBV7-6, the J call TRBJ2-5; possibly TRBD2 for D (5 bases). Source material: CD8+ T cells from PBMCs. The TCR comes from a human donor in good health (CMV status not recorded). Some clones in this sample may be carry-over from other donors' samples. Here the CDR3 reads CALHGVRETQYF. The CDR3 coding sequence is TGTGCCCTACACGGGGTGAGGGAGACCCAGTACTTC. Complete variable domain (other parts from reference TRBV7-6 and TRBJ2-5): GAGVSQSPRYKVTKRGQDVALRCDPISGHVSLYWYRQALGQGPEFLTYFNYEAQQDKSGLPNDRFSAERPEGSISTLTIQRTEQRDSAMYRCALHGVRETQYFGPGTRLLVL.